What follows are 9 T cell receptor beta chains derived from one specimen sequenced in a study of OX40 agonist ivuxolimab in advanced cancers. The repertoire was sequenced with immunoSEQ multiplex PCR; TCRdb's copy has only in-frame clones and lacks some. The table shows around 74,000 clones, with about 90% occurring only once. The sample consisted of CD4+ or CD8+ T cells sorted from blood, taken in a trial of the OX40 agonist ivuxolimab. Receptors were obtained from an adult with an advanced solid tumor such as melanoma, head and neck, liver or kidney cancer.

The CDR3 DNA reads as TGTGCCAGCAGCTTAGACCGGAACACTGAAGCTTTCTTT. Translated: CASSLDRNTEAFF. The rearrangement uses TRBV7-3 and TRBJ1-1, with D unclear. The CDR3 has 13 residues. V was shortened by 2 bases and J by 1 base, with 5 bases between the two germline ends. Germline V gene lookup returns CDR1 SGHTA and CDR2 FQGTGA.

This chain links TRBV7-2 with TRBJ2-7; tentative D call: TRBD1 (5 bases). The CDR3 covers 16 residues. V was clipped by 1 base and J by 4 bases, with 17 bases between them. CDR1 is SGHTA and CDR2 is FQGNSA in the germline V gene. The CDR3 reads CASSLVGLLGRYEQYF. The CDR3 coding sequence is TGTGCCAGCAGCTTAGTAGGTTTACTGGGGCGGTACGAGCAGTACTTC.

The chain couples TRBV7-8 to TRBJ1-1, with no clear D. Trimming stripped 5 bases from V and 0 bases from J, with 7 bases between. Germline lookup yields CDR1 SGHVS and CDR2 FQNEAQ. The CDR3 spans 13 residues. The CDR3 is CASSTRLNTEAFF. The CDR3 DNA reads as TGTGCCAGCAGCACCCGATTGAACACTGAAGCTTTCTTT. The full variable domain, its missing parts supplied by reference TRBV7-8 and TRBJ1-1, is GAGVSQSPRYKVAKRGQDVALRCDPISGHVSLFWYQQALGQGPEFLTYFQNEAQLDKSGLPSDRFFAERPEGSVSTLKIQRTQQEDSAVYLCASSTRLNTEAFFGQGTRLTVV.

The V call is TRBV19, the J call TRBJ1-2, with 7 bases fitting TRBD1. The germline V gene encodes CDR1 LNHDA and CDR2 SQIVND (reference sequence). The ends lost 10 bases at V and 0 bases at J; junction bases unmatched: 2. CDR3 length equals 12 residues. CDR3 sequence (DNA): TGTGCCACCGGGACAGCTAACTATGGCTACACCTTC. It translates to CATGTANYGYTF.

The chain couples TRBV7-2 to TRBJ2-1; TRBD2 might be the D (6 bases). The V gene's germline CDR1 is SGHTA and CDR2 FQGNSA. This CDR3 spans 14 amino acids. V lost 4 bases to trimming and J lost 8 bases, with 15 bases between them. CDR3 residues: CASSWSTRQDEQFF. In DNA, the CDR3 is TGTGCCAGCAGCTGGTCGACTAGGCAGGATGAGCAGTTCTTC.

The V gene is TRBV10-3, the J gene TRBJ1-1, with D tentatively TRBD1 (5 bases). V dropped 6 bases and J dropped 1 base, with 9 bases sitting between them. CDR3 size: 13 residues. Germline-derived CDR1 and CDR2 are ENHRY and SYGVKD. DNA of the CDR3: TGTGCCATCAGCGTCGACAGGAACACTGAAGCTTTCTTT. Translation: CAISVDRNTEAFF.

V and J are TRBV28 and TRBJ2-7; 9 nucleotides line up with TRBD1. Germline V gives CDR1 MDHEN, CDR2 SYDVKM. This CDR3 is built from 17 residues. The trim removed 2 bases at V and 2 bases at J, leaving 10 bases unmatched. DNA of the CDR3: TGTGCCAGCAGTTTACCATTACAGGGGGCAATTACCTACGAGCAGTACTTC. Translated: CASSLPLQGAITYEQYF.

The chain carries TRBV6-5 and TRBJ1-5, with 7 bases lining up with TRBD1. Germline values: CDR1 MNHEY, CDR2 SVGAGI. This CDR3 is built from 14 residues. The V segment lost 5 bases and the J segment 6 bases; nucleotides outside the gene matches: 7. The CDR3: CASSLVDRAQPQHF. CDR3 bases: TGTGCCAGCAGTCTGGTCGACAGGGCTCAGCCCCAGCATTTT.

This chain connects TRBV5-5 to TRBJ2-3; 7 positions agree with TRBD2. This CDR3 has 15 residues. Trimming took 1 base from V and 2 from J; bases not matched to a gene: 4. Looked up from germline, CDR1 is SGHKS and CDR2 is YYEKEE (reference sequence). The CDR3 bases are TGTGCCAGCAGCTTGCCTAGCGGAGTCACAGATACGCAGTATTTT. This codes for CASSLPSGVTDTQYF.